The 29 T cell receptor beta chains below all came from one sample that was sequenced in a study of T cell responses to AZD1222 COVID-19 vaccine. The protocol was immunoSEQ multiplex PCR, while the TCRdb copy is restricted to in-frame clones and leaves out a portion. The table lists over 85,000 clones, 70% to 90% of them singletons. Sequencing was performed on peripheral blood, taken 28 days after the second AZD1222 dose. These receptors originate from an adult who received the AZD1222 COVID-19 vaccine.

A single count supports this clone. The gene calls are TRBV19 and TRBJ1-1, with D unclear. Germline values: CDR1 LNHDA, CDR2 SQIVND (reference sequence). V lost 5 bases and J 1 base, leaving 14 bases between the germline ends. The CDR3 consists of 15 residues. CDR3 region: CASSPYTGSNTEAFF. The DNA of the CDR3 is TGTGCCAGTAGTCCCTACACGGGGTCGAACACTGAAGCTTTCTTT.

This chain connects TRBV23-1 to TRBJ1-2; 8 positions match TRBD1. TRBV23-1 is an ORF; its function is uncertain. The CDR3 length is 17 residues. The V segment lost 4 bases and the J segment 2 bases; nucleotides outside the gene matches: 12. The CDR3 loop reads CASSPWDRREHNYGYTF. CDR3 DNA sequence: TGCGCCAGCAGTCCCTGGGACAGGCGAGAACACAACTATGGCTACACCTTC.

The V gene is TRBV5-1, the J gene TRBJ2-7, with D maybe TRBD1 (5 bases). This CDR3 is built from 13 residues. Trimming cost V 0 bases and J 3 bases, with 7 bases left between them. The germline V gene has CDR1 SGHRS and CDR2 YFSETQ. The CDR3 is CASSLVGDYEQYF. The CDR3 coding sequence is TGCGCCAGCAGCTTGGTAGGGGACTACGAGCAGTACTTC.

This sequence joins TRBV4-2 and TRBJ2-3; TRBD2 agrees at 15 bases. V trimming: 5 bases; J trimming: 1 base; junction bases outside the gene matches: 7. Germline CDR1 is LGHNA and CDR2 is YNFKEQ. The CDR3 is 18 amino acids. The CDR3 DNA is TGTGCCAGCAGCTACGGACTAGCGGGAGGGGGGGGCACAGATACGCAGTATTTT. Translating gives CASSYGLAGGGGTDTQYF.

CDR3 coding DNA: TGTGCCAGCAGCTCTACCTCAGGGGGCGCCTTAGTAAACGAGCAGTACTTC. This gives the protein CASSSTSGGALVNEQYF. The V gene is TRBV7-9, the J gene TRBJ2-7; 8 bases line up with TRBD1. J was trimmed by 5 bases and V by 4 bases; bases with no gene match: 16. CDR3 length equals 17 residues. Per germline, CDR1 SEHNR and CDR2 FQNEAQ (reference sequence).

The chain is built from TRBV3-1 (or the pseudogene TRBV3-2) and TRBJ2-7; perhaps TRBD1 as D (6 bases). Trimming left V 2 bases short and J 5 bases short, with 10 bases between. CDR1 and CDR2 from the germline V gene are LGHDT and YNNKEL (reference sequence). The CDR3 runs to 13 residues. This CDR3 is CASSQSGVNEQYF. In DNA, the CDR3 is TGTGCCAGCAGCCAATCAGGGGTGAACGAGCAGTACTTC.

This chain links TRBV6-6 with TRBJ1-4; 10 bases fit TRBD1. Losses at the gene ends were 5 bases for V and 5 bases for J; bases not matched to a gene: 2. The CDR3 loop spans 14 amino acids. Germline V gene lookup returns CDR1 MNHNY and CDR2 SVGAGI (reference sequence). DNA of the CDR3: TGTGCCAGCAGTACGGACAGGGGGAATGAAAAACTGTTTTTT. This translates into CASSTDRGNEKLFF.

The genes are TRBV5-1 and TRBJ2-3; no clear D gene. Trimming took off 0 bases at V and 2 bases at J, with 1 base between the two ends. The CDR3 loop spans 12 amino acids. Looked up from germline, CDR1 is SGHRS and CDR2 is YFSETQ. The CDR3 here is CASSLATDTQYF. DNA for the CDR3: TGCGCCAGCAGCTTGGCCACAGATACGCAGTATTTT.

The rearrangement uses TRBV9 and TRBJ2-3; D possibly corresponds to TRBD1 (5 bases). The length of the CDR3 is 15 residues. The germline V gene has CDR1 SGDLS and CDR2 YYNGEE. Trimming stripped 2 bases from V and 2 bases from J, with 12 bases between. CDR3 DNA sequence: TGTGCCAGCAGCGTCCAGGGCTACTACACAGATACGCAGTATTTT. The encoded protein is CASSVQGYYTDTQYF.

This clone appeared a single time. The chain employs TRBV5-4 and TRBJ2-7; TRBD2 aligns across 9 bases. The CDR3 spans 15 residues. Germline V CDR1 and CDR2: SGHNT, YYREEE (reference sequence). With 3 bases clipped from V and 6 bases from J, the junction kept 10 bases outside the gene matches. The CDR3 here is CASSSSGRILSEQYF. DNA for the CDR3: TGTGCCAGCAGCTCCAGCGGGAGGATTCTTTCCGAGCAGTACTTC.

The chain links TRBV7-9 to TRBJ1-2; TRBD1 aligns across 10 bases. Germline V gene data show CDR1 as SEHNR and CDR2 as FQNEAQ (reference sequence). V lost 5 bases, J lost 4 bases, and 7 bases stayed unmatched. CDR3 length equals 15 residues. The CDR3 DNA reads TGTGCCAGCAGCCCGCCGACAGGGGGCGGCTATGGCTACACCTTC. Encoded protein: CASSPPTGGGYGYTF.

This clone has just a few counts. The V and J genes are TRBV6-5 and TRBJ1-5, with unresolved D. Germline loops: CDR1 MNHEY, CDR2 SVGAGI. The CDR3 length is 15 residues. The V and J ends lost 6 bases and 0 bases respectively, with 12 bases between them. Here the CDR3 reads CASRSTGYSNQPQHF. As DNA, the CDR3 is TGTGCCAGCAGATCTACCGGTTATAGCAATCAGCCCCAGCATTTT.

As concerns this clone: The same CDR3 is also encoded by other DNA sequences in this sample. The chain links TRBV7-9 to TRBJ1-2, with a possible D match to TRBD1 (5 bases). V was clipped by 1 base and J by 2 bases, with 11 bases between them. The germline CDR1 and CDR2 sequences are SEHNR and FQNEAQ (reference sequence). The CDR3 is 15 amino acids. CDR3 DNA: TGTGCCAGCAGCTTAGGATCCGCAGGGAACTATGGCTACACCTTC. Amino acid sequence: CASSLGSAGNYGYTF.

This clone turned up a few times. The chain links TRBV10-3 to TRBJ1-2; tentatively, D is TRBD1 (6 bases). This CDR3 contains 15 residues. Germline values: CDR1 ENHRY, CDR2 SYGVKD. Trimming stripped 0 bases from V and 8 bases from J, with 16 bases between. The CDR3, as DNA: TGTGCCATCAGTGAGTCCTGGACAGAGTTACGCGGCTACACCTTC. This codes for CAISESWTELRGYTF.

This chain connects TRBV29-1 to TRBJ2-1; no clear D gene. Deletions cut 7 bases from V and 0 bases from J, with 7 bases between. The CDR3 is 12 residues long. Germline V gene lookup returns CDR1 SQVTM and CDR2 ANQGSEA. CDR3 region: CSAMGSYNEQFF. CDR3 DNA sequence: TGCAGCGCCATGGGCTCCTACAATGAGCAGTTCTTC.

The chain joins TRBV14 to TRBJ1-5; TRBD1 agrees at 9 bases. Trimming cost V 4 bases and J 0 bases; bases outside gene matches: 4. The CDR3 length is 16 residues. Germline lookup yields CDR1 SGHDN and CDR2 FVKESK. CDR3 sequence reads: CASSPGTGYSNQPQHF. CDR3 in DNA: TGTGCCAGCAGCCCTGGGACAGGGTATAGCAATCAGCCCCAGCATTTT.

This clone came up once. The rearrangement uses TRBV10-2 and TRBJ2-1; 7 nucleotides match TRBD2. The germline CDR1 and CDR2 sequences are WSHSY and SAAADI. This CDR3 contains 15 residues. Trimming cost V 2 bases and J 2 bases; bases outside gene matches: 3. In DNA, the CDR3 is TGCGCCAGCAGTGAGAGACTAGCCACCTACAATGAGCAGTTCTTC. Amino acids: CASSERLATYNEQFF.

The chain links TRBV5-5 to TRBJ2-7; D perhaps matches TRBD2 (5 bases). Trimming cost V 7 bases and J 5 bases, with 13 bases left between them. The CDR3 runs 12 residues. CDR1 is SGHKS, CDR2 YYEKEE, per germline (reference sequence). CDR3 loop: CASSDSGNEQYF. The CDR3 DNA reads TGTGCCAGCTCGGATTCCGGGAACGAGCAGTACTTC. The variable domain in full, with the rest retrieved from reference TRBV5-5 and TRBJ2-7, is DAGVTQSPTHLIKTRGQQVTLRCSPISGHKSVSWYQQVLGQGPQFIFQYYEKEERGRGNFPDRFSARQFPNYSSELNVNALLLGDSALYLCASSDSGNEQYFGPGTRLTVT.

The table lists this clone with a count of one. V usage is TRBV5-1 and J usage is TRBJ2-7; tentatively, D is TRBD2 (6 bases). Trimming left V 4 bases short and J 1 base short, with 12 bases between. CDR1 and CDR2 (germline): SGHRS, YFSETQ. The CDR3 runs to 14 residues. The CDR3 loop reads CASSRGLVSYEQYF. The CDR3 DNA is TGCGCCAGCAGCCGGGGACTGGTATCCTACGAGCAGTACTTC.

Written as DNA, the CDR3 is TGTGCCAGCACGGCTAGCGGGAACCCCCTCCCCAAAAACATTCAGTACTTC. Amino acids: CASTASGNPLPKNIQYF. The chain links TRBV28 to TRBJ2-4; 9 bases map to TRBD2. There are 17 residues in the CDR3. Germline lookup yields CDR1 MDHEN and CDR2 SYDVKM. With V trimmed by 7 bases and J by 2 bases, 12 bases remained unmatched. Supplemented by reference TRBV28 and TRBJ2-4, the full variable domain reads DVKVTQSSRYLVKRTGEKVFLECVQDMDHENMFWYRQDPGLGLRLIYFSYDVKMKEKGDIPEGYSVSREKKERFSLILESASTNQTSMYLCASTASGNPLPKNIQYFGAGTRLSVL.

The genes are TRBV6-2 or TRBV6-3 and TRBJ2-3; 8 nucleotides agree with TRBD2. Per germline, CDR1 MNHEY and CDR2 SVGEGT. V lost 4 bases and J lost 2; bases outside the gene matches: 2. This CDR3 spans 14 amino acids. CDR3 nucleotide sequence: TGTGCCAGCAGTTTAGCGGGATCCACAGATACGCAGTATTTT. Amino acids: CASSLAGSTDTQYF.

The genes are TRBV5-6 and TRBJ2-5; D is possibly TRBD1 (7 bases). V was cut by 4 bases and J by 2 bases, with 18 bases left in between. The germline V gene has CDR1 SGHDT and CDR2 YYEEEE. There are 16 residues in the CDR3. Here the CDR3 reads CASSVYRGGRQETQYF. CDR3 in DNA: TGTGCCAGCAGCGTGTACAGGGGAGGTCGGCAAGAGACCCAGTACTTC.

This clone occurred a few times. The chain has TRBV19 and TRBJ1-5, with D hard to call. V was pared by 5 bases and J by 1 base, with 12 bases between. This CDR3 has 15 amino acids. From germline, CDR1 is LNHDA and CDR2 SQIVND (reference sequence). This CDR3 reads CASSYGPLSNQPQHF. The CDR3 DNA reads TGTGCCAGTAGTTACGGACCTCTGAGCAATCAGCCCCAGCATTTT.

This clone was counted a single time. V gene TRBV5-5 combines with J gene TRBJ1-5; the D gene is possibly TRBD1 (6 bases). The CDR3 consists of 16 residues. V was trimmed by 0 bases and J by 0 bases, leaving 10 bases between them. In germline, CDR1 is SGHKS, CDR2 YYEKEE (reference sequence). Here the CDR3 reads CASSLVGGDSNQPQHF. The CDR3 nucleotides read TGTGCCAGCAGCTTGGTAGGGGGTGATAGCAATCAGCCCCAGCATTTT.

The chain employs TRBV15 and TRBJ1-3; D gene uncertain. The ends were cut back, 0 bases at V and 0 bases at J, with 12 bases in the middle. CDR1 is LNHNV, CDR2 YYDKDF, per germline (reference sequence). The CDR3 loop spans 17 amino acids. This CDR3 is CATSRDPGEASGNTIYF. The CDR3 region has the DNA TGTGCCACCAGCAGAGATCCGGGAGAAGCCTCTGGAAACACCATATATTTT.

The chain uses TRBV19 and TRBJ1-1; TRBD1 matches at 8 bases. Germline CDR1 LNHDA, CDR2 SQIVND (reference sequence). The CDR3 runs 14 residues. V was clipped by 6 bases and J by 0 bases; unmatched bases: 3. CDR3 sequence reads: CASRVDRVNTEAFF. The CDR3 bases are TGTGCCAGTAGGGTGGACAGGGTGAACACTGAAGCTTTCTTT.

The chain has TRBV6-6 and TRBJ2-5; D may be TRBD1 (6 bases). The CDR3 length is 15 residues. Per germline, CDR1 MNHNY and CDR2 SVGAGI (reference sequence). V was shortened by 4 bases and J by 3 bases, with 15 bases between the two germline ends. The CDR3, as DNA: TGTGCCAGCAGTTCCCCCGACAGGTATGAAGAGACCCAGTACTTC. This encodes CASSSPDRYEETQYF.

This clone was observed a single time. The CDR3 coding sequence is TGTGCCAGCTCACCGGGTCTAGCGGGAACTTACGAGCAGTACTTC. It specifies CASSPGLAGTYEQYF. The chain has TRBV18 and TRBJ2-7; TRBD2 agrees at 9 bases. The CDR3 length is 15 residues. The germline V gene encodes CDR1 KGHSH and CDR2 LQKENI. V lost 3 bases to trimming and J lost 4 bases; unmatched junction nucleotides: 7.

The V gene is TRBV6-4, the J gene TRBJ1-5; D gene ambiguous. With 1 base removed from V and 5 bases from J, the gap between germline ends came to 15 bases. CDR3 length equals 16 residues. Germline CDR1 and CDR2: MRHNA and SNTAGT. Here the CDR3 DNA reads TGTGCCAGCAGTGACTTGTGTTGGGAGTTCGATCAGCCCCAGCATTTT. Amino acids: CASSDLCWEFDQPQHF.